Below are 20 T cell receptor beta chains sequenced from a single sample in a study of PD-1 blockade in classical Hodgkin lymphoma. Each of the patients experienced relapse following autologous stem cell transplantation, and their brentuximab vedotin exposure differed. Here immunoSEQ multiplex PCR was the method, and the copy in TCRdb shows in-frame clones only, minus some. Among approximately 58,000 clones listed, more than 85% were seen once. This specimen was peripheral blood mononuclear cells (PBMCs), taken before the second cycle of nivolumab. The receptors originated from a human donor with classical Hodgkin lymphoma.

This sequence joins TRBV18 and TRBJ1-6; TRBD1 agrees at 7 bases. Germline V gives CDR1 KGHSH, CDR2 LQKENI. Trimming removed 6 bases from V and 14 bases from J; junction bases left unmatched: 16. There are 15 residues in the CDR3. The CDR3 sequence is CASSKPGQRSRTLHF. The CDR3 bases are TGTGCCAGCTCCAAACCGGGACAGAGAAGTAGGACCCTCCACTTT.

The DNA of the CDR3 is TGTGCCAGCAGGTTGGCGGGAGGGGTAGAGACCCAGTACTTC. Translated: CASRLAGGVETQYF. V is TRBV2 and J is TRBJ2-5; 9 nucleotides match TRBD2. The V gene end was trimmed by 6 bases and the J gene end by 4 bases; junction bases not matched to a gene: 6. The CDR3 sequence is 14 residues long. The germline gives CDR1 SNHLY, CDR2 FYNNEI.

The chain carries TRBV5-1 and TRBJ1-1; possible D gene TRBD1, 5 bases. CDR1 SGHRS and CDR2 YFSETQ come from the germline V gene. V lost 5 bases and J 4 bases, leaving 15 bases between the germline ends. There are 14 residues in the CDR3. The CDR3, as DNA: TGCGCCAGCAGTCTCTCTTATGGGGCCACTGAAGCTTTCTTT. Amino acids: CASSLSYGATEAFF.

The CDR3 spells CASTPLGPEQYF. In nucleotides, the CDR3 is TGTGCCAGCACTCCCCTTGGGCCGGAGCAGTACTTC. The chain employs TRBV6-1 and TRBJ2-7; D remains ambiguous. V was cut by 7 bases and J by 7 bases, with 14 bases left in between. The CDR3 length is 12 residues. Germline V gene sequence: CDR1 MNHNS, CDR2 SASEGT.

The V gene is TRBV18, the J gene TRBJ2-7; D remains unclear. The length of the CDR3 is 14 residues. V lost 3 bases, J lost 0 bases, and 9 bases lay in between. Germline V gene data show CDR1 as KGHSH and CDR2 as LQKENI. The CDR3 nucleotides read TGTGCCAGCTCACCGGCCGCTACCTCCTACGAGCAGTACTTC. As protein: CASSPAATSYEQYF.

This chain links TRBV28 with TRBJ1-6; a possible D gene is TRBD1 (5 bases). Germline lookup yields CDR1 MDHEN and CDR2 SYDVKM. The CDR3 is made up of 12 amino acids. V was trimmed by 6 bases and J by 13 bases, leaving 13 bases between them. The CDR3, as DNA: TGTGCCAGCAGAACTCCTGGACATCCCCTCCACTTT. Translating it yields CASRTPGHPLHF.

The chain joins TRBV5-1 to TRBJ2-5; 7 bases are a match to TRBD1. In germline, CDR1 is SGHRS, CDR2 YFSETQ. Trimming took 2 bases from V and 2 from J; bases not matched to a gene: 18. The CDR3 covers 19 residues. In DNA, the CDR3 is TGCGCCAGCAGCTTTCGGCTGGCATACAGGGGAATTGGGCAAGAGACCCAGTACTTC. This encodes CASSFRLAYRGIGQETQYF.

For the CDR3, the DNA is TGTGCCAGCAGCCCTCACCCCCAAGAGACCCAGTACTTC. It encodes CASSPHPQETQYF. This chain uses TRBV7-2 with TRBJ2-5; D is uncertain. V was clipped by 5 bases and J by 1 base, with 8 bases between them. The length of the CDR3 is 13 residues. The germline gives CDR1 SGHTA, CDR2 FQGNSA.

The chain has TRBV5-1 and TRBJ2-3; D is ambiguous. Germline V gives CDR1 SGHRS, CDR2 YFSETQ. Trimming took 1 base from V and 0 from J, leaving 12 bases between them. The CDR3 runs to 16 residues. The CDR3 spells CASSLRTQRSTDTQYF. DNA of the CDR3: TGCGCCAGCAGCTTGAGGACGCAGCGAAGCACAGATACGCAGTATTTT.

In its sample, this clone was seen many times. The chain joins TRBV16 to TRBJ2-7; D gene unclear. Germline CDR1 reads KGHSY; CDR2 reads FQNENV. The CDR3 length is 14 residues. Trimming removed 4 bases from V and 2 bases from J, with 12 bases in between. CDR3 amino acids: CASSPRLDTYEQYF. As DNA, the CDR3 is TGTGCCAGCAGCCCCCGGTTGGATACCTACGAGCAGTACTTC. The full variable domain, with the rest looked up from reference TRBV16 and TRBJ2-7, is GEEVAQTPKHLVRGEGQKAKLYCAPIKGHSYVFWYQQVLKNEFKFLISFQNENVFDETGMPKERFSAKCLPNSPCSLEIQATKLEDSAVYFCASSPRLDTYEQYFGPGTRLTVT.

V gene TRBV10-2 combines with J gene TRBJ2-2, with TRBD1 identical over 10 bases. The germline V gene has CDR1 WSHSY and CDR2 SAAADI. This CDR3 spans 14 amino acids. J was trimmed by 5 bases and V by 7 bases; bases with no gene match: 4. The CDR3 region has the DNA TGCGCCAGCATGACAGGGGGCCGAACCGGGGAGCTGTTTTTT. Protein: CASMTGGRTGELFF.

This chain links TRBV5-4 with TRBJ2-7; D gene unclear. Trimming cost V 4 bases and J 2 bases, with 16 bases left between them. The CDR3 length is 15 residues. Looked up from germline, CDR1 is SGHNT and CDR2 is YYREEE (reference sequence). In DNA form, the CDR3 reads TGTGCCAGCAGCCGTCGGGTAGATTTTACCTACGAGCAGTACTTC. This encodes CASSRRVDFTYEQYF.

The rearrangement links TRBV18 to TRBJ2-3; no clear D. The CDR3 runs 15 residues. Germline assignment: CDR1 KGHSH and CDR2 LQKENI. Trimming pared 6 bases from V and 4 bases from J, leaving 17 bases between. CDR3 amino acids: CASSDPFNRADTQYF. CDR3 DNA sequence: TGTGCCAGCTCGGACCCCTTCAATCGGGCAGATACGCAGTATTTT.

V is TRBV6-1 and J is TRBJ2-5; TRBD1 is a possible D gene (7 bases). V was clipped by 3 bases and J by 5 bases, with 16 bases between them. Germline loops: CDR1 MNHNS, CDR2 SASEGT. The CDR3 runs 15 residues. The CDR3 DNA reads as TGTGCCAGCAGTGACTCTACAGGGGCGGGGGAGACCCAGTACTTC. It is translated as CASSDSTGAGETQYF.

To note about this clone: Its ends do not fully match the called genes, so a read error is possible. The V call is TRBV14, the J call TRBJ2-7; 8 bases match TRBD1. The CDR3 has 13 residues. Germline lookup yields CDR1 SGHDN and CDR2 FVKESK. The CDR3 here is CASSQAPGTGLLF. The CDR3 region has the DNA TGTGCCAGCAGCCAAGCCCCCGGGACAGGTTTATTATTC.

The DNA for the CDR3 is TGTGCCAGCAGGCCCGGGAACACTGAAGCTTTCTTT. It is translated as CASRPGNTEAFF. V gene TRBV6-5 combines with J gene TRBJ1-1; D ambiguous. Germline lookup yields CDR1 MNHEY and CDR2 SVGAGI. The germline V and J ends were trimmed by 6 bases and 1 base, with 6 bases remaining between them. The CDR3 spans 12 residues.

The gene calls are TRBV21-1 and TRBJ2-3; the table's D call, TRBD1, was not checked against the DNA. TRBV21-1 is a documented pseudogene. The length of the CDR3 is 15 residues. The CDR3 DNA is TGTGCCAGCAGCGGGAAAGGGACAGCCACAGATACGCAGTATTTT. Translation: CASSGKGTATDTQYF.

V usage is TRBV6-5 and J usage is TRBJ2-1; unclear D gene. With 6 bases removed from V and 7 bases from J, the gap between germline ends came to 13 bases. The germline CDR1 and CDR2 sequences are MNHEY and SVGAGI. The CDR3 extends over 13 amino acids. The CDR3 DNA reads TGTGCCAGCAGGGTTGGATATGCGAATGAGCAGTTCTTC. Translated, it gives CASRVGYANEQFF.

The chain employs TRBV27 and TRBJ2-7; the D is unclear. Between the trimmed V and J ends, which lost 1 base and 3 bases, there was a span of 10 bases. Germline-derived CDR1 and CDR2 are MNHEY and SMNVEV (reference sequence). The CDR3 consists of 14 residues. The CDR3 sequence is CASSLFGNNYEQYF. Here the CDR3 DNA reads TGTGCCAGCAGTTTATTCGGCAATAACTACGAGCAGTACTTC.

This chain links TRBV4-3 with TRBJ2-5; 14 positions match TRBD2. V dropped 4 bases and J dropped 5; count of bases not matched to a gene: 6. Per germline, CDR1 LGHNA and CDR2 YSLEER. The CDR3 loop spans 16 amino acids. This CDR3 reads CASSPGTSGSGETQYF. CDR3 sequence (DNA): TGCGCCAGCAGCCCCGGGACTAGCGGGAGTGGGGAGACCCAGTACTTC.